Listed below are T cell receptor beta chains from one sample, sequenced in a study of CD8 T cells in Susac syndrome. TCRdb reprocessed the immunoSEQ multiplex PCR reads via MiXCR and lists one record per CDR3 protein. The sample shows 110,000 or so distinct CDR3 sequences, about 95% of them seen only once. The sample was CD4+ T cells from PBMCs. Receptor source: a human donor in good health. CDR3s leave out the opening cysteine and the closing phenylalanine or tryptophan. D genes are given only for firm matches. Clone size is shown for a subset of rows, as once, few, many or a class of expanded clone.

CDR3aa: ASSGAGAKNIQY
v_gene: TRBV28
j_gene: TRBJ2-4
abundance: -
d_gene: -

CDR3aa: ASSLDGRANTGELF
v_gene: TRBV5-1
j_gene: TRBJ2-2
abundance: -
d_gene: TRBD2

CDR3aa: ASSLGQGAVEQF
v_gene: TRBV12-3/TRBV12-4
j_gene: TRBJ2-1
abundance: -
d_gene: TRBD1

CDR3aa: ASSQRRLAGGPGANVLT
v_gene: TRBV14
j_gene: TRBJ2-6
abundance: -
d_gene: TRBD2

CDR3aa: ASSNQGADTQY
v_gene: TRBV9
j_gene: TRBJ2-3
abundance: -
d_gene: TRBD1

CDR3aa: SVQRIGTDTQY
v_gene: TRBV29-1
j_gene: TRBJ2-3
abundance: -
d_gene: -

CDR3aa: ASSLAYRGNTEAF
v_gene: TRBV7-6
j_gene: TRBJ1-1
abundance: -
d_gene: TRBD1

CDR3aa: ASSEVRAFSYEQY
v_gene: TRBV2
j_gene: TRBJ2-7
abundance: once
d_gene: -

CDR3aa: ASSPGSSGANVLT
v_gene: TRBV2
j_gene: TRBJ2-6
abundance: -
d_gene: -

CDR3aa: ASTPAGSRGTGELF
v_gene: TRBV12-3/TRBV12-4
j_gene: TRBJ2-2
abundance: -
d_gene: -

CDR3aa: ASSLATSGGHETQY
v_gene: TRBV5-6
j_gene: TRBJ2-5
abundance: -
d_gene: TRBD2

CDR3aa: ASSPSRLAGIDQETQY
v_gene: TRBV3-1
j_gene: TRBJ2-5
abundance: -
d_gene: TRBD2

CDR3aa: ATSRDPGLNTGELF
v_gene: TRBV15
j_gene: TRBJ2-2
abundance: once
d_gene: -

CDR3aa: ASSFRDLQGAENSPLH
v_gene: TRBV6-5
j_gene: TRBJ1-6
abundance: -
d_gene: TRBD1

CDR3aa: ASSEQRGPLRRETQY
v_gene: TRBV2
j_gene: TRBJ2-5
abundance: -
d_gene: TRBD2

CDR3aa: ASRPRTGAEQY
v_gene: TRBV6-5
j_gene: TRBJ2-7
abundance: -
d_gene: -

CDR3aa: SVVQGYTEAF
v_gene: TRBV29-1
j_gene: TRBJ1-1
abundance: -
d_gene: -

CDR3aa: ATSRDLAGADIQY
v_gene: TRBV15
j_gene: TRBJ2-4
abundance: -
d_gene: -

CDR3aa: ASSQEAVGEKLF
v_gene: TRBV4-2
j_gene: TRBJ1-4
abundance: -
d_gene: -

CDR3aa: ASSQHSGVSYNEQF
v_gene: TRBV3-1
j_gene: TRBJ2-1
abundance: -
d_gene: TRBD2

CDR3aa: ASRPASPGSPLH
v_gene: TRBV5-1
j_gene: TRBJ1-6
abundance: -
d_gene: -

CDR3aa: ASSLDRDEQY
v_gene: TRBV5-1
j_gene: TRBJ2-7
abundance: -
d_gene: TRBD1

CDR3aa: ATSDRRYPKETQY
v_gene: TRBV24-1
j_gene: TRBJ2-5
abundance: -
d_gene: -

CDR3aa: SVGLAVDQNIQY
v_gene: TRBV29-1
j_gene: TRBJ2-4
abundance: -
d_gene: TRBD2

CDR3aa: ASSSGHSPLH
v_gene: TRBV12-3/TRBV12-4
j_gene: TRBJ1-6
abundance: -
d_gene: -

CDR3aa: ASSPMGRVRGYT
v_gene: TRBV27
j_gene: TRBJ1-2
abundance: -
d_gene: -

CDR3aa: ASSEPGLAGYSTDTQY
v_gene: TRBV7-9
j_gene: TRBJ2-3
abundance: -
d_gene: TRBD2

CDR3aa: ASSSLGREDYGYT
v_gene: TRBV7-8
j_gene: TRBJ1-2
abundance: once
d_gene: -

CDR3aa: SAPGTGRLGYT
v_gene: TRBV29-1
j_gene: TRBJ1-2
abundance: -
d_gene: TRBD1

CDR3aa: ASSLGGGGSTDTQY
v_gene: TRBV7-2
j_gene: TRBJ2-3
abundance: once
d_gene: TRBD2